The source of this TCR beta chain is a study of T cells in Graves' hyperthyroidism and ophthalmopathy. Study-wide results and limits: From stable hyperthyroidism, ophthalmopathy was separated by a 13 V-J model. In blood, most of the thyroid clonotypes expanded above 0.001 were also present.

CDR3 length: 15 amino acids. Germline CDR1 and CDR2: SNHLY and FYNNEI. V gave up 5 bases and J gave up 2 bases, with 16 bases separating them. It was RNA transcripts that yielded the amplified TCR beta CDR3 regions. Carried out on the TCR CDR3, a first-round RT-PCR used the HTBI primer set. TCRdb reprocessed the multiplex PCR reads via MiXCR and lists one record per CDR3 protein. Altogether 500,000 to 700,000 distinct CDR3 sequences are present, 16% being singletons, with the ten largest covering around 19%. Exclusion criteria comprised uncontrolled infection, other autoimmune disease, pregnancy or lactation. Each diagnosis was grounded in clinical symptoms, serum thyroxine and TRAb, thyroid ultrasound, and orbital computed tomography. This clonotype showed up many times. Antigen unknown.

The rearrangement joins TRBV2 to TRBJ2-7, with D maybe TRBD1 (5 bases). The source of this sequence is a woman in her late teens or twenties with Graves' hyperthyroidism. The source material was blood. CDR3 loop: CASSPRADSPYEQYF. In nucleotides, the CDR3 is TGTGCCAGCAGTCCACGCGCCGACAGTCCCTACGAGCAGTACTTC.